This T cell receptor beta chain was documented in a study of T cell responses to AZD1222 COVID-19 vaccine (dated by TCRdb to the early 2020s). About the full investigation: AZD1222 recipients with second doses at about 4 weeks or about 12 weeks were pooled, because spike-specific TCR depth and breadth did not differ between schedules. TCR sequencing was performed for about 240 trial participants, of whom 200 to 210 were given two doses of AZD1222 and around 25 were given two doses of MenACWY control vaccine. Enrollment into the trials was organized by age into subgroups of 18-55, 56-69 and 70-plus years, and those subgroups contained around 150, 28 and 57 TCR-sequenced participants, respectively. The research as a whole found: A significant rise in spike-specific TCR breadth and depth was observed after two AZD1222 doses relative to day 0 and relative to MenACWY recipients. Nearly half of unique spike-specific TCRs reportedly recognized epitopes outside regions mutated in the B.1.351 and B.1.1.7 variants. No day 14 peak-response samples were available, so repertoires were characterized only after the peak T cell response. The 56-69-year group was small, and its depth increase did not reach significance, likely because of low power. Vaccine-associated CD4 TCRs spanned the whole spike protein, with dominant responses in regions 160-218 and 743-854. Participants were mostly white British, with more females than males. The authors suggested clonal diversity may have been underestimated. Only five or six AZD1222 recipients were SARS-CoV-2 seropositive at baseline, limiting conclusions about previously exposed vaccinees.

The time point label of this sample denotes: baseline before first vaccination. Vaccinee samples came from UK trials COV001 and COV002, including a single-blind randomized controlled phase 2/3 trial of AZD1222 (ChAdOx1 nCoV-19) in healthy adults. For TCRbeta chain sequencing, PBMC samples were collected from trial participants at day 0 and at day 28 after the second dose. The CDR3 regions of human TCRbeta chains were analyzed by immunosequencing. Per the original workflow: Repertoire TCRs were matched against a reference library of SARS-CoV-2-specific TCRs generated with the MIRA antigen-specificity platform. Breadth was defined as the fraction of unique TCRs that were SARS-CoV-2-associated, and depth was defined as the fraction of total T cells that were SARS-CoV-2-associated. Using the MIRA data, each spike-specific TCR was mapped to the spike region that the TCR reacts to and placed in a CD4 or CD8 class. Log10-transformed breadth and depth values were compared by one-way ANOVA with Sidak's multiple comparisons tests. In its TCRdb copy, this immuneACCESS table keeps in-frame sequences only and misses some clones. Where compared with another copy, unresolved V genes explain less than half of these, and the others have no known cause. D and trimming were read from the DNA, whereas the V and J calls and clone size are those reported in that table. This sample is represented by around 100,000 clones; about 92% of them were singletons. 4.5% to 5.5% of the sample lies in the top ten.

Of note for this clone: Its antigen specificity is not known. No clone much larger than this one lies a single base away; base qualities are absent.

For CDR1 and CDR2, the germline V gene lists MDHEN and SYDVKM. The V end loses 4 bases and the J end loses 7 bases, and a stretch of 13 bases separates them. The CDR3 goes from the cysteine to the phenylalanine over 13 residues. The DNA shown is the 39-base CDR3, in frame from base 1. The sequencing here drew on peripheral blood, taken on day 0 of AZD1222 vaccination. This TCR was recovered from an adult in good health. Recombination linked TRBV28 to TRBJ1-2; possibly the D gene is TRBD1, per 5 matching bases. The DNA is TGTGCCAGCAGTTGGGGGACTCAGAGTGGCTACACCTTC. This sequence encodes CASSWGTQSGYTF.